The sequence of this T cell receptor beta chain was determined in a study of blood T cells in healthy people across ages. With respect to this clonotype: The target antigen is unknown. A read error may be the cause here, since a much bigger clone is one base away.

Germline CDR1 reads MDHEN; CDR2 reads SYDVKM. Trimming removed 5 bases from V and 5 bases from J, with 10 bases in between. The CDR3 runs to 13 residues. Points from the study as a whole: The CMV status of each donor remained undetermined, and this could have confounded shifts in expanded clonotypes.

Together with a sample-barcoded 5' primer, a J-beta primer mix was included in a second PCR lasting roughly 6 to 12 cycles. Tagging of each cDNA molecule was performed by a template-switch adaptor with 12 random nucleotides. CDR3-containing paired-end reads numbered at least 2.5 million in each sample. TCRdb re-called the 5' RACE reads through MiXCR, storing one row per CDR3 protein. The table includes about 640,000 distinct CDR3 sequences, approximately 59% detected once. The receptor comes from a man in his sixties in good health. The chain recombines TRBV28 with TRBJ2-1; D not resolved. The sequencing sample was made of blood. CDR3 sequence: CASSGSQNNEQFF. Written as DNA, the CDR3 is TGTGCCAGCAGTGGAAGCCAAAACAATGAGCAGTTCTTC.